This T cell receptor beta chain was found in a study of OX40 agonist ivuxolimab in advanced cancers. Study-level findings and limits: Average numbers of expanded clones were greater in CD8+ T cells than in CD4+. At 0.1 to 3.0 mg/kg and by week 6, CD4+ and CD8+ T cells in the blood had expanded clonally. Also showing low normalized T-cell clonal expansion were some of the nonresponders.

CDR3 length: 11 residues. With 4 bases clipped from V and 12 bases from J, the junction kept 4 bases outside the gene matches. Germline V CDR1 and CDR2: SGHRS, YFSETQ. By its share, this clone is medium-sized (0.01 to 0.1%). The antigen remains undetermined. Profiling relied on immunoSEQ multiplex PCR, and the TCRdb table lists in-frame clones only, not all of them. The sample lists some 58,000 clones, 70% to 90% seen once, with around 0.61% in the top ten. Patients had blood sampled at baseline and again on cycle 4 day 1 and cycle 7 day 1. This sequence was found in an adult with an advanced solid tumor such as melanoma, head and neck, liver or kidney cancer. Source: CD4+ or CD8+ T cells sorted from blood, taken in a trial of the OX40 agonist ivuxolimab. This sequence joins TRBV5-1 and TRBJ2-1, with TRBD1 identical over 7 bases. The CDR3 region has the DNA TGCGCCAGCAGCCCCGACAGGGCGCAGTTCTTC. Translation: CASSPDRAQFF.